Each of the 7 T cell receptor beta chains below was sequenced from the same sample in a study of CD8 T cells in ankylosing spondylitis. These TCRs are of unknown antigen specificity. General study results and limits: Blood of patients with ankylosing spondylitis appeared to be characterized by a TCR beta motif of several highly homologous variants.

TCRdb itself ran the 5' RACE reads through MiXCR, one entry per CDR3 protein. Among fewer than 450,000 distinct CDR3 sequences listed, roughly 15% were seen once. Sequencing was done on a sample of blood, either unsorted or a sorted T cell fraction (not recorded which). The receptors here all came from a male donor with ankylosing spondylitis.

This clonotype was detected a few times. V and J are TRBV6-5 and TRBJ1-6; D is unresolved. The CDR3 length is 15 residues. The V end was cut by 0 bases, the J end by 10 bases, with 13 bases between. CDR1 is MNHEY and CDR2 is SVGAGI in the germline V gene. CDR3 bases: TGTGCCAGCAGTTACTCGACCAAAGTGGGATCACCCCTCCACTTT. Its protein product is CASSYSTKVGSPLHF.

This clonotype was counted only a few times. The V call is TRBV20-1, the J call TRBJ2-1; no clear D. This CDR3 has 12 residues. Trimming shortened V by 7 bases and J by 4 bases, and 11 bases separated the two germline ends. Germline V gives CDR1 DFQATT, CDR2 SNEGSKA (reference sequence). As DNA, the CDR3 is TGCAGTGGGGAAGACGGATACAATGAGCAGTTCTTC. It yields the protein CSGEDGYNEQFF.

The chain uses TRBV10-3 and TRBJ1-1; the D gene is possibly TRBD1 (6 bases). Germline-derived CDR1 and CDR2 are ENHRY and SYGVKD. With 5 bases removed from V and 1 base from J, the gap between germline ends came to 14 bases. The CDR3 runs to 15 residues. CDR3 nucleotides: TGTGCCATCAGTCATGAGTCAGGGGCGAACACTGAAGCTTTCTTT. This encodes CAISHESGANTEAFF.

This clonotype occurred many times. The CDR3 coding sequence is TGTGCCAGCAGCTTAGCGCTGGGCAGGGGGAACTATGGCTACACCTTC. This encodes CASSLALGRGNYGYTF. This chain connects TRBV7-8 to TRBJ1-2, with 7 bases that match TRBD1. The CDR3 contains 16 residues. The germline gives CDR1 SGHVS, CDR2 FQNEAQ. The trim removed 0 bases at V and 2 bases at J, leaving 6 bases unmatched.

The rearrangement joins TRBV19 to TRBJ2-1, with 10 bases lining up with TRBD2. With 3 bases clipped from V and 4 bases from J, the junction kept 3 bases outside the gene matches. Looked up from germline, CDR1 is LNHDA and CDR2 is SQIVND (reference sequence). The CDR3 runs to 15 residues. In DNA form, the CDR3 reads TGTGCCAGTAGTATGGGGACTAGCGTGTACAATGAGCAGTTCTTC. Translating it yields CASSMGTSVYNEQFF.

This clonotype appeared a few times. The J gene is TRBJ2-7, the V gene TRBV27; a weak D match, TRBD2 (6 bases). Trimming left V 8 bases short and J 7 bases short, with 15 bases between. CDR1 is MNHEY, CDR2 SMNVEV, per germline (reference sequence). The CDR3 contains 12 residues. The CDR3, as DNA: TGTGCCAGCCATGACCCGCGGGGAGAGCAGTACTTC. Its protein product is CASHDPRGEQYF.

This clonotype has just a few counts. This chain connects TRBV24-1 to TRBJ2-1; D is perhaps TRBD2 (6 bases). The CDR3 loop spans 12 amino acids. V lost 4 bases and J lost 7, with 7 bases in between. Germline CDR1 is KGHDR and CDR2 is SFDVKD. The CDR3 region is CATSERENEQFF. The CDR3 DNA is TGTGCCACCAGTGAACGGGAGAATGAGCAGTTCTTC.